The present TCR beta chain was sequenced within a study of T-cell memory formation after mild COVID-19 (TCRdb year 2021). In terms of the full investigation: TCR sequence clusters from the two donors were found to be largely donor specific. In two donors, T-cell clones that expanded and contracted after mild COVID-19 were followed by sequencing TCRalpha and TCRbeta repertoires longitudinally. The cohort was made up of two young adult volunteers, one female and one male, who were previously healthy. Here is what the overall study found, with its caveats: Only a couple of mild cases were covered in the study, and larger cohorts including severe cases with pre-infection samples were considered necessary. SARS-CoV-2 specificity of the second-wave clones peaking on day 37 was not confirmed. Contracting CD4+ clones turned up mainly in the CM and EM memory subsets, whereas EMRA was where CD8+ clones were enriched. Clones contracting from day 15 to 85 had balanced CD4/CD8 phenotypes, while a second wave expanding from day 15 to 37 was biased towards CD4+. The detection of some responding clones in pre-infection memory suggests that pre-existing cross-reactive memory T cells joined the SARS-CoV-2 response.

For this clonotype: Its antigen remains undetermined. Qualities for individual bases were not recorded, and no much larger clone is one base off.

PBMCs were isolated by Ficoll-Paque density gradient centrifugation. CDR1 and CDR2 are read off the germline V gene as ENHRY and SYGVKD. The CDR3 starts with the cysteine, ends with the phenylalanine, and has 14 residues. CDR3 DNA is the only sequence kept; it has 42 bases, read in frame from the first base. V ends up 10 bases short and J 6 bases short, with an unmatched junction base count of 10. The sequencer listed for this sample is Illumina NovaSeq 6000. TCRalpha and TCRbeta cDNA libraries were constructed by 5'RACE with constant-segment primers, with sample barcodes and unique molecular identifiers being introduced. Trizol reagent was used to extract RNA from every sample. The libraries were amplified in two PCR steps, and the second step added a second sample barcode and Illumina TruSeq adapters. The libraries were sequenced on an Illumina NovaSeq using 2 x 150 bp paired-end reads. For the original study's pipeline: The reads were demultiplexed and collapsed into UMI-guided consensus sequences using migec v1.2.7. Using mixcr v2.1.11, UMI consensuses were aligned to TRA and TRB V and J templates and then assembled into clonotypes. Clonotypes were classified as expanded or contracted when called significant by both edgeR and NoisET, with noise models trained on biological replicates. For edgeR calls, a false discovery rate-adjusted p below 0.01 and a log2 fold-change threshold of 1 were applied. PCA with hierarchical clustering of max-normalized trajectories of the 1000 most abundant clonotypes was used as exploratory dynamics analysis. The CD4 or CD8 phenotype of responding clones was assigned using the separately sequenced CD4+ and CD8+ repertoires. Starting from the raw public reads, TCRdb applied fastp trimming at Q25, assembled clones with MiXCR and retained in-frame beta chains. Under each unique CDR3 protein, matching rows form one entry showing the most common genes and DNA. V and J calls and clone size were set by TCRdb, not the authors. The sample table contains around 250,000 distinct CDR3 sequences; only one count was recorded for 15% to 20% of them. The ten largest clones take up 22% of the sample.

This receptor was identified in a man younger than 35 who had mild COVID-19 (a few samples of this study predate the infection). The sample titles of this study are shuffled in the database, so cell type and time point are left out; the donor was told from shared clones. Sequencing was performed on PBMCs or a T cell subset sorted from them (not recorded which). The rearrangement combines TRBV10-3 with TRBJ2-4, with 9 central nucleotides matching TRBD1. The DNA sequence reads TGTGCCAGCAGGCCCGCGACAGGGGGAAACATTCAGTACTTC. It specifies CASRPATGGNIQYF.